The 14 T cell receptor beta chains reported below all come from one sample, sequenced in a study of blood T cell repertoires in COVID-19. Generated by immunoSEQ multiplex PCR, the TCRdb table keeps only in-frame clones and is missing some. The table has about 280,000 clones, around 90% seen once. Sequences were obtained from peripheral blood. The receptors come from a young man with active or convalescent COVID-19.

The chain joins TRBV6-5 to TRBJ1-6; D is possibly TRBD1 (6 bases). This CDR3 has 14 amino acids. Germline CDR1 reads MNHEY; CDR2 reads SVGAGI. Trimming cost V 7 bases and J 6 bases, with 13 bases left between them. In nucleotides, the CDR3 is TGTGCCAGCATTGGATCCAGGGGTAATTCACCCCTCCACTTT. This codes for CASIGSRGNSPLHF.

This rearrangement joins TRBV19 to TRBJ1-2; TRBD1 agrees at 8 bases. The CDR3 contains 15 residues. V dropped 4 bases and J dropped 4; count of bases not matched to a gene: 8. Per the germline V gene, CDR1 is LNHDA and CDR2 is SQIVND (reference sequence). Here the CDR3 reads CASSTTTGDIYGYTF. The DNA of the CDR3 is TGTGCCAGTAGTACAACGACAGGGGATATCTATGGCTACACCTTC.

V is TRBV10-3 and J is TRBJ1-1, with a weak D call TRBD1 (6 bases). CDR1 and CDR2 (germline): ENHRY, SYGVKD. CDR3 size: 15 residues. Trimming took off 6 bases at V and 3 bases at J, with 17 bases between the two ends. DNA for the CDR3: TGTGCCATCAGGGATATACAGGGTAGGCACACTGAAGCTTTCTTT. Translating it yields CAIRDIQGRHTEAFF.

The count of this clone is one. The chain uses TRBV29-1 and TRBJ1-2; tentative D call: TRBD1 (6 bases). Germline CDR1 is SQVTM and CDR2 is ANQGSEA. The V gene lost 2 bases and the J gene lost 4 bases, with 11 bases spanning the gap. This CDR3 is 13 amino acids long. This chain's CDR3 is CSVEWGLGYGYTF. For the CDR3, the DNA is TGCAGCGTTGAATGGGGGCTGGGCTATGGCTACACCTTC.

DNA for the CDR3: TGTGCCAGCAGTCTGGGACAGCGCTCTTTCTACACCTTC. It yields the protein CASSLGQRSFYTF. The gene calls are TRBV6-5 and TRBJ1-2; TRBD1 matches 7 bases. The germline V gene encodes CDR1 MNHEY and CDR2 SVGAGI. V lost 5 bases and J lost 10; bases outside the gene matches: 10. The CDR3 is 13 residues long.

The rearrangement joins TRBV2 to TRBJ2-7; 7 bases line up with TRBD1. The CDR3 spans 16 residues. CDR1 is SNHLY and CDR2 is FYNNEI in the germline V gene. V was pared by 1 base and J by 2 bases, with 8 bases of the junction left unmatched. The CDR3 protein is CASSEEGAGVPYEQYF. In DNA form, the CDR3 reads TGTGCCAGCAGTGAAGAGGGGGCAGGGGTCCCCTACGAGCAGTACTTC.

The V gene is TRBV3-1 (or the pseudogene TRBV3-2), the J gene TRBJ1-1, with D perhaps matching TRBD1 (6 bases). V lost 4 bases to trimming and J lost 2 bases, with 11 bases between them. From germline, CDR1 is LGHDT and CDR2 YNNKEL (reference sequence). CDR3 size: 14 residues. CDR3 in DNA: TGTGCCAGCAGCCTACGGGGGGCTAACACTGAAGCTTTCTTT. Translating gives CASSLRGANTEAFF.

The chain uses TRBV4-1 and TRBJ1-1, with unresolved D. The V end lost 4 bases, the J end lost 1 base, and 19 bases lay between the germline ends. Germline CDR1 and CDR2: MGHRA and YSYEKL. The CDR3 extends over 17 amino acids. CDR3 loop: CASSLSVRGSKNTEAFF. In DNA form, the CDR3 reads TGCGCCAGCAGCCTCTCAGTGCGGGGAAGTAAGAACACTGAAGCTTTCTTT.

The genes are TRBV3-1 (or the pseudogene TRBV3-2) and TRBJ2-7, with 11 bases fitting TRBD2. This CDR3 comprises 15 residues. Germline loops: CDR1 LGHDT, CDR2 YNNKEL (reference sequence). V trimming: 5 bases; J trimming: 1 base; junction bases outside the gene matches: 4. CDR3 DNA sequence: TGTGCCAGCAGCGAACTAGCGGGGGTATCCTACGAGCAGTACTTC. Its translation is CASSELAGVSYEQYF.

The sample holds one count of this clone. J is TRBJ1-1 and V is TRBV7-9; no clear D gene. V lost 5 bases and J 5 bases, leaving 15 bases between the germline ends. The germline V gene has CDR1 SEHNR and CDR2 FQNEAQ (reference sequence). The CDR3 is made up of 14 amino acids. The CDR3 sequence is CASSLSVGKTEAFF. CDR3 nucleotides: TGTGCCAGCAGCCTTAGCGTTGGGAAGACTGAAGCTTTCTTT.

J is TRBJ1-6 and V is TRBV5-1; 9 bases line up with TRBD1. CDR1 is SGHRS and CDR2 is YFSETQ in the germline V gene. V trimming: 0 bases; J trimming: 9 bases; junction bases outside the gene matches: 4. The CDR3 runs 15 residues. In DNA form, the CDR3 reads TGCGCCAGCAGCTTGGAGCCGGGACAGGGTTCACCCCTCCACTTT. Its translation: CASSLEPGQGSPLHF. Looking up the rest from reference TRBV5-1 and TRBJ1-6 gives the full variable domain: KAGVTQTPRYLIKTRGQQVTLSCSPISGHRSVSWYQQTPGQGLQFLFEYFSETQRNKGNFPGRFSGRQFSNSRSEMNVSTLELGDSALYLCASSLEPGQGSPLHFGNGTRLTVT.

The V call is TRBV2, the J call TRBJ2-1; tentatively, D is TRBD2 (7 bases). The CDR3 spans 14 residues. Germline V gives CDR1 SNHLY, CDR2 FYNNEI. Trimming took 7 bases from V and 6 from J, leaving 16 bases between them. CDR3 in DNA: TGTGCCAGCATTACAGGGTGGGGGGGCAATGAGCAGTTCTTC. This sequence encodes CASITGWGGNEQFF.

The V call is TRBV27, the J call TRBJ2-2; the D gene is possibly TRBD2 (6 bases). The germline gives CDR1 MNHEY, CDR2 SMNVEV (reference sequence). Deletions cut 3 bases from V and 0 bases from J, with 8 bases between. The CDR3 sequence is 15 residues long. The CDR3 sequence: CASSFGTSNTGELFF. CDR3 nucleotides: TGTGCCAGCAGTTTTGGGACTTCGAACACCGGGGAGCTGTTTTTT.

The V gene is TRBV19, the J gene TRBJ2-5, with TRBD2 matching over 11 bases. CDR1 and CDR2 from the germline V gene are LNHDA and SQIVND (reference sequence). V lost 5 bases to trimming and J lost 5 bases; unmatched junction nucleotides: 16. There are 18 residues in the CDR3. The CDR3 sequence: CASSVKGGLAGQGETQYF. In nucleotides, the CDR3 is TGTGCCAGTAGTGTAAAAGGCGGACTAGCGGGCCAAGGGGAGACCCAGTACTTC.